Detailed here is one T cell receptor (beta chain). The target of this receptor is not known. No quality values exist for individual bases; no much larger clone is one base distant. These data are taken from a study of T cell responses to AZD1222 COVID-19 vaccine (dated by TCRdb to about 2021). Context from the whole study: A total of more than 230 trial participants underwent TCR sequencing, of whom about 210 had received two doses of AZD1222 and about 26 had received two doses of the MenACWY control vaccine. Trial participants were enrolled into age subgroups of 18-55, 56-69 and 70-plus years, which contained 148, 28 and 57 TCR-sequenced participants, respectively. The full study reports these points: In the small 56-69-year group, the increase in depth fell short of significance, most likely because of low power. A significant rise in spike-specific TCR breadth and depth was observed after two AZD1222 doses relative to day 0 and relative to MenACWY recipients. Because no day 14 peak-response samples were available, the repertoires could be characterized only after the peak T cell response. Conclusions about previously exposed vaccinees were limited because only six AZD1222 recipients were SARS-CoV-2 seropositive at baseline. Nearly half of unique spike-specific TCRs reportedly recognized epitopes outside regions mutated in the B.1.351 and B.1.1.7 variants. Most participants were white British and females outnumbered males, and the authors suggested that clonal diversity may have been underestimated. The whole spike protein was spanned by vaccine-associated CD4 TCRs, and dominant responses were seen in regions 160-218 and 743-854.

The time point label for this specimen denotes: about 28 days (+/-7) after the second vaccine dose. This specimen's treatment or condition label, interpreted: meningococcal conjugate vaccine given as trial control. Vaccinee samples were obtained from the UK trials COV001 and COV002, which included a single-blind randomized controlled phase 2/3 trial of AZD1222 (ChAdOx1 nCoV-19) in healthy adults. For TCRbeta chain sequencing, PBMC samples from trial participants were taken at day 0 and at day 28 after the second dose. Trimming leaves V shorter by 0 bases and J shorter by 2 bases, with the junction holding 8 bases beyond the gene matches. From the germline V gene, CDR1 is MNHEY and CDR2 is SVGEGT. The CDR3 has 19 amino acids, counting the end cysteine and phenylalanine. Only the CDR3 portion is preserved as DNA: 57 bases, with reading frame beginning at the first base. The CDR3 regions of human TCRbeta chains were analyzed by immunosequencing. Regarding the original processing steps: TCRs in the repertoires were matched against a reference library of SARS-CoV-2-specific TCRs that had been generated with the MIRA antigen-specificity platform. Breadth was defined as the fraction of unique TCRs that were SARS-CoV-2-associated. Depth was defined as the fraction of total T cells that were SARS-CoV-2-associated. Using the MIRA data, each spike-specific TCR was assigned both to the spike region to which the TCR was reactive and to a CD4 or CD8 class. Log10-transformed breadth and depth values were compared by one-way ANOVA with Sidak's multiple comparisons tests. Entries here come from immuneACCESS through TCRdb and include only in-frame sequences with V and J called. Some clones fail to appear in such tables; in the studies checked, an unresolved V gene covers under half of the shortfall, and the cause of the remainder is unknown. The V and J calls and clone size were taken over from that table, and D and trimming were inferred from the DNA. The sample table lists about 200,000 clones, 90% to 95% of them with a count of one. Around 3.6% of the sample rests with the top ten.

The source was peripheral blood, collected 28 days after the second dose of the MenACWY control vaccine. The source of this sequence is an adult who received the MenACWY meningococcal vaccine as a control. The chain links TRBV6-2 or TRBV6-3 with TRBJ2-1, with 12 central nucleotides matching TRBD2. The CDR3 region reads CASSYSRTSGKGAYNEQFF. Read as DNA, the sequence is TGTGCCAGCAGTTACTCCCGGACTAGCGGGAAGGGGGCCTACAATGAGCAGTTCTTC.